This T cell receptor beta chain was sequenced during a study of low-dose radiotherapy and immunotherapy resistance in tumors. Study background: The fractionation for Cohort 1 was 0.5 Gy per fraction every 2 weeks, totaling 6.5 Gy. For four cycles from cycle 1 day 1, patients took 300 mg oral aspirin daily.

At least ten counts were recorded for this clonotype. TRAV- and TRBV-specific primers primed first-strand cDNA, covering alpha and beta chains. TCR amplification ran 15 to 25 PCR cycles using constant-region and V-primer adapter primers. It was by in vitro transcription that isolated mRNA was amplified. One entry per CDR3 protein results from TCRdb running MiXCR on the reads. Of fewer than 110,000 distinct CDR3 sequences listed, 20% to 25% were seen once; the top ten hold roughly 4.3%. Documented time point: after trial treatment. As to treatment: LDRT plus nivolumab, ipilimumab, low-dose cyclophosphamide and aspirin (RACIN trial). The study gave donors nivolumab, ipilimumab, aspirin, low-dose cyclophosphamide and low-dose radiotherapy. Trimming pared 3 bases from V and 4 bases from J, leaving 9 bases between. The CDR3 extends over 12 amino acids. Germline V gives CDR1 SQVTM, CDR2 ANQGSEA.

The material sequenced was PBMCs, taken after low-dose radiotherapy plus immunotherapy. The sequence came from a male donor with prostate cancer. The chain recombines TRBV29-1 with TRBJ1-1; D not resolved. DNA for the CDR3: TGCAGCGTTGAGGGCAGGTTCACTGAAGCTTTCTTT. It is translated as CSVEGRFTEAFF.